This T cell receptor (beta chain) came from a study of STAT3 mutations in large granular lymphocyte leukemia. Each sample's TCRbeta library yielded on average about 41,000 productive templates. The table came from immunoSEQ multiplex PCR; TCRdb's copy has only in-frame clones and leaves some out. Here the sample spans a few thousand clones, about 53% being singletons. Study-level points and caveats: In some patients, a small highly pathogenic clone possibly went undetected. Clonal expansion was inferred from other time points because no sample existed at each clone's first appearance. TCR clonotype switching after therapy occurred in about 35% of the 18 patients. Every T-cell large granular lymphocyte leukemia patient had at least one immunodominant TCR beta clonotype.

For this clone: What it binds is not known.

This CDR3 has 13 residues. Germline CDR1 SQVTM, CDR2 ANQGSEA. V dropped 5 bases and J dropped 0 bases, with 9 bases sitting between them. This receptor was identified in a man between 60 and 70 years old with T-cell large granular lymphocyte leukemia. Some clones in this sample may be carry-over from other donors' samples. The sequenced sample consisted of peripheral blood mononuclear cells. The chain links TRBV29-1 to TRBJ2-3; D is uncertain. The CDR3 loop is CSVRATSTDTQYF. Here the CDR3 DNA reads TGCAGCGTTAGGGCTACTAGCACAGATACGCAGTATTTT.